The 20 T cell receptor beta chains below were found in one sample sequenced in a study of blood T cells in healthy people across ages. A second about 6 to 12 cycle PCR used barcoded and J-beta primers. TCRdb re-called the 5' RACE reads with MiXCR, one entry per CDR3 protein. The sample records just under 750,000 distinct CDR3 sequences, 22% being singletons. Material for sequencing was blood. The receptor source for this set is a man aged 70 or older in good health.

The J gene is TRBJ2-3, the V gene TRBV29-1; unclear D gene. This CDR3 spans 12 amino acids. V shed 6 bases and J shed 6 bases, with 13 bases lying between them. Germline values: CDR1 SQVTM, CDR2 ANQGSEA. The DNA of the CDR3 is TGCAGCGTGGCCGACTGGGGTGATACGCAGTATTTT. It yields the protein CSVADWGDTQYF.

The chain carries TRBV12-3 or TRBV12-4 and TRBJ1-2; 7 nucleotides line up with TRBD1. The CDR3 consists of 13 residues. Trimming cost V 4 bases and J 7 bases; bases outside gene matches: 6. CDR3 in DNA: TGTGCCAGCAGTTCTGAGACAGGGTTTGGCTACACCTTC. Translating gives CASSSETGFGYTF.

Many counts were recorded for this clonotype. The chain combines TRBV14 with TRBJ1-2; the D is unclear. The V end was cut by 1 base, the J end by 5 bases, with 8 bases between. Germline V gene lookup returns CDR1 SGHDN and CDR2 FVKESK. The CDR3 covers 13 residues. The chain's CDR3 is CASSQVAAYGYTF. CDR3 sequence (DNA): TGTGCCAGCAGCCAAGTGGCTGCTTATGGCTACACCTTC.

This clonotype was observed once. The chain uses TRBV27 and TRBJ2-5; D is uncertain. This CDR3 has 14 residues. Looked up from germline, CDR1 is MNHEY and CDR2 is SMNVEV (reference sequence). V gave up 6 bases and J gave up 4 bases, with 15 bases separating them. The CDR3 DNA is TGTGCCAGCAGCCGACTCGACCCTGGAGAGACCCAGTACTTC. It yields the protein CASSRLDPGETQYF.

The DNA of the CDR3 is TGTGCCAGCAGTTTAGGCGGAAACAGGGGAAACACTGAAGCTTTCTTT. Translating gives CASSLGGNRGNTEAFF. The chain employs TRBV27 and TRBJ1-1, with 7 bases that match TRBD1. Germline trimming cut 2 bases from V and 2 bases from J; bases unmatched to any gene: 8. CDR1 is MNHEY, CDR2 SMNVEV, per germline (reference sequence). The CDR3 length is 16 residues.

A few counts support this clonotype. The chain joins TRBV20-1 to TRBJ2-1; 10 bases match TRBD2. Germline V gives CDR1 DFQATT, CDR2 SNEGSKA (reference sequence). V lost 3 bases, J lost 8 bases, and 7 bases stayed unmatched. This CDR3 has 14 residues. The DNA of the CDR3 is TGCAGTGCTAGGAGCGGGAGGGCCACGGATGAGCAGTTCTTC. This gives the protein CSARSGRATDEQFF.

Only a few counts were recorded for this clonotype. The chain links TRBV12-3 or TRBV12-4 to TRBJ1-3; D is perhaps TRBD1 (5 bases). There are 17 residues in the CDR3. Deletions cut 3 bases from V and 0 bases from J, with 15 bases between. CDR3 residues: CASSLVGGPLSGNTIYF. Written as DNA, the CDR3 is TGTGCCAGCAGTTTGGTGGGGGGTCCCCTCTCTGGAAACACCATATATTTT.

The genes are TRBV4-1 and TRBJ2-7; TRBD1 agrees at 7 bases. Trimming cost V 2 bases and J 2 bases; bases outside gene matches: 3. Germline V lookup: CDR1 MGHRA, CDR2 YSYEKL. There are 14 residues in the CDR3. CDR3 sequence reads: CASSQQTGPYEQYV. The CDR3 DNA sequence: TGCGCCAGCAGCCAACAGACAGGGCCCTACGAGCAGTACGTC.

The chain joins TRBV19 to TRBJ2-5; D gene uncertain. Trimming removed 3 bases from V and 2 bases from J, with 7 bases in between. The CDR3 loop spans 13 amino acids. Germline CDR1 is LNHDA and CDR2 is SQIVND (reference sequence). The CDR3: CASSMNSQETQYF. The CDR3 DNA follows: TGTGCCAGTAGTATGAACTCTCAAGAGACCCAGTACTTC. The full variable domain, in which reference TRBV19 and TRBJ2-5 provide the parts outside the CDR3, is DGGITQSPKYLFRKEGQNVTLSCEQNLNHDAMYWYRQDPGQGLRLIYYSQIVNDFQKGDIAEGYSVSREKKESFPLTVTSAQKNPTAFYLCASSMNSQETQYFGPGTRLLVL.

This clonotype has more than one count but fewer than ten. The genes are TRBV7-2 and TRBJ2-7; weak D call: TRBD2 (5 bases). V shed 5 bases and J shed 5 bases, with 13 bases lying between them. CDR3 length: 13 residues. The germline V gene encodes CDR1 SGHTA and CDR2 FQGNSA. DNA for the CDR3: TGTGCCAGCAGCGGAGGTGTGTTAAACGAGCAGTACGTC. Amino acid sequence: CASSGGVLNEQYV.

This chain links TRBV6-2 or TRBV6-3 with TRBJ1-1; D remains ambiguous. The CDR3 sequence is 14 residues long. The germline CDR1 and CDR2 sequences are MNHEY and SVGEGT. V was shortened by 2 bases and J by 3 bases, with 10 bases between the two germline ends. The CDR3 DNA reads TGTGCCAGCAGTTACGGTGTCGGGGACACTGAAGCTTTCTTT. It specifies CASSYGVGDTEAFF.

V usage is TRBV18 and J usage is TRBJ1-2; 7 bases agree with TRBD1. This CDR3 has 14 amino acids. Germline trimming cut 3 bases from V and 7 bases from J; bases unmatched to any gene: 8. Germline V lookup: CDR1 KGHSH, CDR2 LQKENI. The CDR3 nucleotides read TGTGCCAGCTCACCGCAGACAGGGTTGAGTGGCTACACCTTC. Translation gives CASSPQTGLSGYTF.

This clonotype was observed a handful of times. The rearrangement links TRBV30 to TRBJ2-2, with D maybe TRBD1 (6 bases). CDR1 is GTSNPN, CDR2 SVGIG, per germline (reference sequence). V was cut by 0 bases and J by 5 bases, with 7 bases left in between. The CDR3 is 13 residues long. The CDR3 region is CAWSVTGTGELFF. The DNA of the CDR3 is TGTGCCTGGAGTGTAACAGGGACCGGGGAGCTGTTTTTT.

This clonotype was counted ten times or more. Here the CDR3 DNA reads TGCGCCAGCAGCCAAGAAAGGCTAGCACGGCAGTACGTC. Amino acid sequence: CASSQERLARQYV. V gene TRBV4-1 combines with J gene TRBJ2-7; a possible D gene is TRBD2 (5 bases). The V gene lost 0 bases and the J gene lost 9 bases, with 12 bases spanning the gap. Looked up from germline, CDR1 is MGHRA and CDR2 is YSYEKL. This CDR3 region has 13 residues.

This clonotype was seen a few times. The rearrangement links TRBV5-5 to TRBJ2-5; TRBD2 might be the D (5 bases). The DNA end lines up better with TRBJ2-7; the J call may be wrong. Germline-derived CDR1 and CDR2 are SGHKS and YYEKEE (reference sequence). The CDR3 loop spans 15 amino acids. This chain's CDR3 is CASSGVSGLTYEQYF. The CDR3 DNA is TGTGCCAGCAGCGGCGTGTCGGGGTTAACCTACGAGCAGTACTTC.

This clonotype was recorded a few times. V is TRBV6-6 and J is TRBJ1-3; tentative D call: TRBD1 (6 bases). Per the germline V gene, CDR1 is MNHNY and CDR2 is SVGAGI (reference sequence). V lost 10 bases and J 0 bases, leaving 13 bases between the germline ends. The length of the CDR3 is 14 residues. The CDR3 DNA reads TGTGCCACCGTAACAGGGCTCTCTGGAAACACCATATATTTT. It specifies CATVTGLSGNTIYF.

This clonotype turned up a few times. The J gene is TRBJ1-2, the V gene TRBV24-1; D unclear. The CDR3 runs to 12 residues. V was pared by 6 bases and J by 2 bases, with 6 bases between. Germline V gene data show CDR1 as KGHDR and CDR2 as SFDVKD. CDR3 residues: CATSQRNYGYTF. The CDR3 nucleotides are TGTGCCACCAGTCAACGGAACTATGGCTACACCTTC.

The chain joins TRBV30 to TRBJ1-1; D not resolved. CDR3 size: 13 residues. Germline CDR1 GTSNPN, CDR2 SVGIG (reference sequence). V lost 3 bases and J 0 bases, leaving 8 bases between the germline ends. CDR3 DNA sequence: TGTGCCTGGAGCGACGGGATGAACACTGAAGCTTTCTTT. Its protein is CAWSDGMNTEAFF.

This clonotype has a handful of counts. An end of the junction does not agree with germline; a read error may underlie this. V is TRBV5-1 and J is TRBJ2-5; D unresolved. CDR3 length: 13 residues. Germline CDR1 is SGHRS and CDR2 is YFSETQ. The CDR3 DNA sequence: TGTGCCAGCAGCTTAGGCGCCCGCGAGACCCAGTACTTC. Protein product: CASSLGARETQYF. The variable domain in full, completed from reference TRBV5-1 and TRBJ2-5, reads KAGVTQTPRYLIKTRGQQVTLSCSPISGHRSVSWYQQTPGQGLQFLFEYFSETQRNKGNFPGRFSGRQFSNSRSEMNVSTLELGDSALYLCASSLGARETQYFGPGTRLLVL.

This chain uses TRBV4-3 with TRBJ2-3; TRBD2 matches 10 bases. Germline V gene data show CDR1 as LGHNA and CDR2 as YSLEER. The CDR3 length is 16 residues. Trimming removed 0 bases from V and 7 bases from J; junction bases left unmatched: 7. CDR3 amino acids: CASSQDPAGGVNTQYF. DNA of the CDR3: TGCGCCAGCAGCCAAGATCCAGCGGGAGGGGTAAATACGCAGTATTTT.